The clone carrying this TCR beta chain was counted only a few times. The antigen remains undetermined. Each sorted fraction was over 95% pure. This sample is drawn from a study of beta chain features in type 1 diabetes. About the research overall: Examination spanned over 85,000,000 sorted cells from all samples.

The germline CDR1 and CDR2 sequences are MDHEN and SYDVKM. Trimming cost V 6 bases and J 12 bases, with 15 bases left between them. The CDR3 loop spans 12 amino acids. As every portion of the isolated RNA was reverse transcribed, the sequencing read expressed TCRB transcripts. Sequencing was performed with immunoSEQ multiplex PCR; in TCRdb, only in-frame clones are kept and a portion is missing. The sample includes around 99,000 clones, 40% of them seen just once. Study-level results: Naive, central memory and Treg TCRB repertoires appeared more alike in patients than in healthy donors.

V is TRBV28 and J is TRBJ2-1; D is unclear. The sequence derives from a woman aged 18-35 years in good health. The sequenced material came from stem cell memory CD4+ T cells from blood. The CDR3 bases are TGTGCCAGCAGCCCAACTATGAATCGGCAGTTCTTC. This encodes CASSPTMNRQFF. Full variable domain (rest looked up from reference TRBV28 and TRBJ2-1): DVKVTQSSRYLVKRTGEKVFLECVQDMDHENMFWYRQDPGLGLRLIYFSYDVKMKEKGDIPEGYSVSREKKERFSLILESASTNQTSMYLCASSPTMNRQFFGPGTRLTVL.